These 10 T cell receptor beta chains were all obtained from the same sample, sequenced in a study of T cells in Graves' hyperthyroidism and ophthalmopathy. Amplified regions were TCR beta CDR3 sequences from RNA transcripts. With the HTBI primer set, the TCR CDR3 went through a first round of RT-PCR. TCRdb used MiXCR to reprocess the multiplex PCR reads, holding one entry per CDR3 protein. The profile shows approximately 870,000 distinct CDR3 sequences, about two fifths of them singletons. Sequenced sample: blood. These receptors were taken from a man between 18 and 29 years old with Graves' hyperthyroidism.

The table lists this clonotype with a few counts. The rearrangement joins TRBV4-1 to TRBJ2-7, with TRBD1 as a possible D gene (7 bases). Deletions cut 1 base from V and 0 bases from J, with 13 bases between. Per the germline V gene, CDR1 is MGHRA and CDR2 is YSYEKL. The CDR3 has 16 amino acids. The CDR3 reads CASSQAGGLSSYEQYF. CDR3 nucleotide sequence: TGCGCCAGCAGCCAAGCAGGGGGGCTTAGCTCCTACGAGCAGTACTTC.

The chain uses TRBV20-1 and TRBJ2-7, with 14 bases that match TRBD2. Germline lookup yields CDR1 DFQATT and CDR2 SNEGSKA (reference sequence). The CDR3 sequence is 15 residues long. The V and J ends lost 5 bases and 4 bases, in that order; junction bases with no gene match: 7. The CDR3 bases are TGCAGTGCTGCTCGACTAGCGGGGGGGGGTTACGAGCAGTACTTC. Residues: CSAARLAGGGYEQYF.

This clonotype was seen a handful of times. The chain has TRBV3-1 and TRBJ2-2, with 9 nucleotides matching TRBD2. CDR1 and CDR2 (germline): LGHDT, YNNKEL (reference sequence). CDR3 length: 15 residues. The V segment lost 8 bases and the J segment 1 base; nucleotides outside the gene matches: 5. The CDR3, as DNA: TGTGCCAGCTCCCCAGCGGGAGGGAACACCGGGGAGCTGTTTTTT. It yields the protein CASSPAGGNTGELFF.

This chain joins TRBV6-5 and TRBJ1-6; the D gene is possibly TRBD1 (5 bases). In germline, CDR1 is MNHEY, CDR2 SVGAGI. This CDR3 comprises 17 residues. Trimming left V 2 bases short and J 0 bases short, with 11 bases between. CDR3 sequence (DNA): TGTGCCAGCAGTTACACAGGCACTCACTCCTATAATTCACCCCTCCACTTT. Amino acid sequence: CASSYTGTHSYNSPLHF.

Note on this clonotype: In this CDR3 the conserved last residue, phenylalanine or tryptophan, is missing, so a read error is likely. V is TRBV15 and J is TRBJ2-2, with TRBD2 as a possible D gene (7 bases). The ends were cut back, 5 bases at V and 4 bases at J, with 26 bases in the middle. The CDR3 contains 19 residues. From germline, CDR1 is LNHNV and CDR2 YYDKDF (reference sequence). The CDR3 is CATSEGRGTHRVGTGELFR. The CDR3 region has the DNA TGTGCCACCAGCGAAGGGAGGGGGACCCACAGGGTCGGCACCGGGGAGCTGTTTAGG.

The rearrangement joins TRBV10-3 to TRBJ2-7, with a weak D call TRBD1 (6 bases). The CDR3 has 13 amino acids. Per the germline V gene, CDR1 is ENHRY and CDR2 is SYGVKD. V shed 11 bases and J shed 0 bases, with 14 bases lying between them. The CDR3 sequence is CAVQGPLSYEQYF. Written as DNA, the CDR3 is TGTGCCGTACAGGGACCGCTCTCCTACGAGCAGTACTTC.

The CDR3 protein is CATSSNGASTYEQYF. CDR3 DNA sequence: TGTGCCACCAGCTCGAACGGAGCCTCAACCTACGAGCAGTACTTC. This chain connects TRBV15 to TRBJ2-7; D is ambiguous. Germline V lookup: CDR1 LNHNV, CDR2 YYDKDF (reference sequence). The germline V and J ends were trimmed by 5 bases and 2 bases, with 16 bases remaining between them. The CDR3 is made up of 15 amino acids.

This clonotype was detected many times. The V gene is TRBV7-9, the J gene TRBJ1-1; possibly TRBD1 for D (5 bases). The germline V gene encodes CDR1 SEHNR and CDR2 FQNEAQ (reference sequence). This CDR3 has 13 residues. The V gene lost 0 bases and the J gene lost 4 bases, with 6 bases spanning the gap. The DNA of the CDR3 is TGTGCCAGCAGCTTAGCAAGGGGCACTGAAGCTTTCTTT. Translation gives CASSLARGTEAFF.

Only a few counts were recorded for this clonotype. The rearrangement joins TRBV5-6 to TRBJ2-7; D not resolved. Trimming cost V 4 bases and J 6 bases, with 11 bases left between them. Germline V gene lookup returns CDR1 SGHDT and CDR2 YYEEEE. This CDR3 has 12 residues. CDR3 amino acids: CASSRPWGEQYF. In nucleotides, the CDR3 is TGTGCCAGCAGCCGACCGTGGGGCGAGCAGTACTTC.

This clonotype showed up just once. V is TRBV5-1 and J is TRBJ2-7; D not certain. Trimming left V 4 bases short and J 2 bases short, with 16 bases between. Germline V gene lookup returns CDR1 SGHRS and CDR2 YFSETQ. The CDR3 consists of 15 residues. Here the CDR3 DNA reads TGCGCCAGCAGCCAAGATGCGGCTACCGCCTACGAGCAGTACTTC. It yields the protein CASSQDAATAYEQYF.